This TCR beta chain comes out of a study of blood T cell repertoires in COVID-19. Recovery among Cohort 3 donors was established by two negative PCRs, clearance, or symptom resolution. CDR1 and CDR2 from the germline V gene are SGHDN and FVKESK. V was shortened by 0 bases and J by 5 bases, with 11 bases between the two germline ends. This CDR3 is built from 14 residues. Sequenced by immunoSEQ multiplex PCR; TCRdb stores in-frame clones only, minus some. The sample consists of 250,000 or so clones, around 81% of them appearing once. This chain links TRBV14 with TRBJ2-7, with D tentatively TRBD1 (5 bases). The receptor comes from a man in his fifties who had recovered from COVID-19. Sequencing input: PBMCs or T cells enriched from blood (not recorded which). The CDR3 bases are TGTGCCAGCAGCCAAGAAAGGACATCCCACGAGCAGTACTTC. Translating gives CASSQERTSHEQYF.